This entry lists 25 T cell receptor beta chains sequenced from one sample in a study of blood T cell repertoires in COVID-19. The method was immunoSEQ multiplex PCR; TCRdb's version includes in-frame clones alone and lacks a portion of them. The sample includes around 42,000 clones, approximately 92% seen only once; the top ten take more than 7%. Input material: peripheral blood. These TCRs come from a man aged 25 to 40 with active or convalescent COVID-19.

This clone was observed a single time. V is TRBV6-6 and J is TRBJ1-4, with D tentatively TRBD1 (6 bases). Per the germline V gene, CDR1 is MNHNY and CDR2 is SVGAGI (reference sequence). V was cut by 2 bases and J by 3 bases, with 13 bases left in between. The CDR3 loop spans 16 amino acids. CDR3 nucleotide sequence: TGTGCCAGCAGTTACACAAACAGGGAGCCTAATGAAAAACTGTTTTTT. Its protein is CASSYTNREPNEKLFF.

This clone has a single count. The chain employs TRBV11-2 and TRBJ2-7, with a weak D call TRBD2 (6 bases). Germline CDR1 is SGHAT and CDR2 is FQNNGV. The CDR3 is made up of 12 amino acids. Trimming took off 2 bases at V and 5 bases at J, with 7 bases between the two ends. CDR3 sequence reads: CASSLSGDEQYF. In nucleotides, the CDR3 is TGTGCCAGCAGCTTATCGGGAGACGAGCAGTACTTC.

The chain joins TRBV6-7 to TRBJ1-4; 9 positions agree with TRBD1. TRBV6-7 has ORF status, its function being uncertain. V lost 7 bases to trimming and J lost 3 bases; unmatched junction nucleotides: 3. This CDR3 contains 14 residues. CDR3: CASTTGGPNEKLFF. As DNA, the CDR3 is TGTGCCAGCACGACAGGGGGGCCTAATGAAAAACTGTTTTTT.

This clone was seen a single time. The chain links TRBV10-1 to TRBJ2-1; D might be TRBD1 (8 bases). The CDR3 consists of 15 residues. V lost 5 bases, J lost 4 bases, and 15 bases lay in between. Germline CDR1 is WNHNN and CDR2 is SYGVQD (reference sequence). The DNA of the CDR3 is TGCGCCAGCAGTCGAGGACAGGGAGGGTACAATGAGCAGTTCTTC. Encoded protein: CASSRGQGGYNEQFF.

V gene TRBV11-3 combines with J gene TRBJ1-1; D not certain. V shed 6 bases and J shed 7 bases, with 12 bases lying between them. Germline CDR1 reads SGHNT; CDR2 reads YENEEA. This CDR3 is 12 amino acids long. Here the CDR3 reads CASSSRQSEAFF. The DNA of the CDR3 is TGTGCCAGCAGTTCCAGGCAGAGTGAAGCTTTCTTT.

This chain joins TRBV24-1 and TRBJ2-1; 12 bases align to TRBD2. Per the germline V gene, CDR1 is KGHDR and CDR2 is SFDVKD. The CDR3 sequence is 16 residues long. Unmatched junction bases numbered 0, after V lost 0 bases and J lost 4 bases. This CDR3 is CATSDLTSGGYNEQFF. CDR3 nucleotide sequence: TGTGCCACCAGTGATTTGACTAGCGGGGGGTACAATGAGCAGTTCTTC.

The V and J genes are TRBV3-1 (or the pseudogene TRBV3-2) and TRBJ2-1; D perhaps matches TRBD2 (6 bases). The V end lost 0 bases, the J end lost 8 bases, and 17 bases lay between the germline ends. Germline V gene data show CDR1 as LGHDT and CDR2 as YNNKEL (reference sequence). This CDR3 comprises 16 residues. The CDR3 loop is CASSQDAGPWGDEQFF. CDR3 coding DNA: TGTGCCAGCAGCCAAGATGCGGGACCCTGGGGGGATGAGCAGTTCTTC.

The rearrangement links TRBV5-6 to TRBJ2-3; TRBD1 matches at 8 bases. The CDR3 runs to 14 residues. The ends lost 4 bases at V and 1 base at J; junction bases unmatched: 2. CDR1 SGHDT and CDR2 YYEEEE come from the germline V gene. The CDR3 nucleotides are TGTGCCAGCAGCCCGACAGGGGGCACAGATACGCAGTATTTT. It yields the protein CASSPTGGTDTQYF.

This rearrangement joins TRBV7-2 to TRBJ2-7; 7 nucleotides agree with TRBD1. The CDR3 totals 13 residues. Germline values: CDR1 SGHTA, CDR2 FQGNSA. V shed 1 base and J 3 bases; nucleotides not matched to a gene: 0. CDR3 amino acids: CASSLDRGYEQYV. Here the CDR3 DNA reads TGTGCCAGCAGCTTAGACAGGGGCTACGAGCAGTACGTC.

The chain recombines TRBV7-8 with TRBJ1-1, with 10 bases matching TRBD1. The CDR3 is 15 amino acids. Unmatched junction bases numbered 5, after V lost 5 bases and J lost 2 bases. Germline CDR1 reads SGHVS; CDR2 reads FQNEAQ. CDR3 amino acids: CASSKGQGINTEAFF. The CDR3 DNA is TGTGCCAGCAGCAAGGGACAGGGGATAAACACTGAAGCTTTCTTT.

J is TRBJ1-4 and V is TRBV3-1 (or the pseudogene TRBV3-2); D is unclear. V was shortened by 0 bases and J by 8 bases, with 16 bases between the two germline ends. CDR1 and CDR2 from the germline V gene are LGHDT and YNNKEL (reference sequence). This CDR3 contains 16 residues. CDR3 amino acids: CASSQESRGFGEKLFF. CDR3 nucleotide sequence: TGTGCCAGCAGCCAAGAATCGCGAGGCTTTGGAGAAAAACTGTTTTTT.

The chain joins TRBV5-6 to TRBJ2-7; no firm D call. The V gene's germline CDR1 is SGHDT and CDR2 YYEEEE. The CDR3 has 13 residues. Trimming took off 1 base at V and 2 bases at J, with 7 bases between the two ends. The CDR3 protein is CASSLIQAYEQYF. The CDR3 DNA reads TGTGCCAGCAGCTTGATTCAGGCCTACGAGCAGTACTTC.

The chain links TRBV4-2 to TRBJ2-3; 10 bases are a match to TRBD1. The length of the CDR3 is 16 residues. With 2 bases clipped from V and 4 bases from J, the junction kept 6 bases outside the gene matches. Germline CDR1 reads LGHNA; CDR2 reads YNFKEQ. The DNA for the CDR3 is TGTGCCAGCAGCCAACCGGGACAGGGGTTTCCAGATACGCAGTATTTT. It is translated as CASSQPGQGFPDTQYF.

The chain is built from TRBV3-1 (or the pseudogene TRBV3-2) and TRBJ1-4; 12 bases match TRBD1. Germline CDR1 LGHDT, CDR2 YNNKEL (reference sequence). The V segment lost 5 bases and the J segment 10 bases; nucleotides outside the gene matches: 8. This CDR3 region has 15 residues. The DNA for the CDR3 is TGTGCCAGCAGCAGCCGGGACAGGGGGCAAGGAAAACTGTTTTTT. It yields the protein CASSSRDRGQGKLFF.

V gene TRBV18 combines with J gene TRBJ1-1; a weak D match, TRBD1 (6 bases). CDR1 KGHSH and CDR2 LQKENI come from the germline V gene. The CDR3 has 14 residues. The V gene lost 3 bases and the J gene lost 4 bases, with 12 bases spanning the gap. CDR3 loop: CASSPRGGVTEAFF. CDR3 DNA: TGTGCCAGCTCACCCCGCGGGGGCGTCACTGAAGCTTTCTTT.

The CDR3 loop reads CASRERAATNEKLFF. The CDR3, as DNA: TGTGCCTCTAGGGAGAGGGCTGCAACTAATGAAAAACTGTTTTTT. The chain has TRBV19 and TRBJ1-4; D not certain. Per germline, CDR1 LNHDA and CDR2 SQIVND (reference sequence). The CDR3 extends over 15 amino acids. V shed 11 bases and J shed 0 bases, with 16 bases lying between them.

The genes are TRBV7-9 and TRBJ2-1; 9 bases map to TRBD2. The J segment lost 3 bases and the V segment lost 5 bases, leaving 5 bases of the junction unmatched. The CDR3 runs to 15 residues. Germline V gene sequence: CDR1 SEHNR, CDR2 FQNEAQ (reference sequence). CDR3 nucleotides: TGTGCCAGCAGCCCTTCGCGGGGGGGCTACAATGAGCAGTTCTTC. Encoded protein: CASSPSRGGYNEQFF. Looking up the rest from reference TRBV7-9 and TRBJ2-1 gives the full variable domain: DTGVSQNPRHKITKRGQNVTFRCDPISEHNRLYWYRQTLGQGPEFLTYFQNEAQLEKSRLLSDRFSAERPKGSFSTLEIQRTEQGDSAMYLCASSPSRGGYNEQFFGPGTRLTVL.

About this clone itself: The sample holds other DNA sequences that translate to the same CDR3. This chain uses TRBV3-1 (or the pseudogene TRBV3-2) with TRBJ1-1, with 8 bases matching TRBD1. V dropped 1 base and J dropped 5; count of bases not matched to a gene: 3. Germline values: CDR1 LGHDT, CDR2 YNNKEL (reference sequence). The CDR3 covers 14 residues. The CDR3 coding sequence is TGTGCCAGCAGCCAAGGGAGACAGGGGACTGAAGCTTTCTTT. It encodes CASSQGRQGTEAFF.

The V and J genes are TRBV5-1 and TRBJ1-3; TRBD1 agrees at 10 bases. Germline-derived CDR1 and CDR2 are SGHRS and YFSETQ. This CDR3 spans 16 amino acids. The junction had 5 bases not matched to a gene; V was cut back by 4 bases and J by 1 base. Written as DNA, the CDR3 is TGCGCCAGCAGCCAGACAGGGGGCTCATCTGGAAACACCATATATTTT. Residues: CASSQTGGSSGNTIYF.

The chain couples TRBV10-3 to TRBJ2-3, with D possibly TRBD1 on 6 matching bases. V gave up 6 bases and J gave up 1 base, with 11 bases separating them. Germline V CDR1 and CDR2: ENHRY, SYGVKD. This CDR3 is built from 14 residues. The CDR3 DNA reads TGTGCCATCAGCCGAGGGGGAGGCACAGATACGCAGTATTTT. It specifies CAISRGGGTDTQYF.

CDR3 sequence reads: CASSASGGFQETQYF. CDR3 DNA sequence: TGTGCCAGCAGCGCGTCGGGTGGGTTCCAAGAGACCCAGTACTTC. The rearrangement uses TRBV5-4 and TRBJ2-5; D gene unclear. This CDR3 contains 15 residues. Between the trimmed V and J ends, which lost 4 bases and 1 base, there was a span of 14 bases. Germline V gives CDR1 SGHNT, CDR2 YYREEE (reference sequence).

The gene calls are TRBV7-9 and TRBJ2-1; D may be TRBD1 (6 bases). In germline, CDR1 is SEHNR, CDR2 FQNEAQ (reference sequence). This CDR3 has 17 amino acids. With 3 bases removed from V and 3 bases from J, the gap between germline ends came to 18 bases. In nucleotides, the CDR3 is TGTGCCAGCAGCTTCGCCGGGACATCGCAGGGCTACAATGAGCAGTTCTTC. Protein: CASSFAGTSQGYNEQFF.

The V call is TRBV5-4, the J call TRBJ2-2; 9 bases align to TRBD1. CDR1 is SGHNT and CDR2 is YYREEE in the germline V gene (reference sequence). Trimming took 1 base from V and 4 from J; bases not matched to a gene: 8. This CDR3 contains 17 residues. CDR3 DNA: TGTGCCAGCAGCTTGACTTGGGGACAGGGAGTCACCGGGGAGCTGTTTTTT. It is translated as CASSLTWGQGVTGELFF. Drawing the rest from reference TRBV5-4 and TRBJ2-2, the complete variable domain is ETGVTQSPTHLIKTRGQQVTLRCSSQSGHNTVSWYQQALGQGPQFIFQYYREEENGRGNFPPRFSGLQFPNYSSELNVNALELDDSALYLCASSLTWGQGVTGELFFGEGSRLTVL.

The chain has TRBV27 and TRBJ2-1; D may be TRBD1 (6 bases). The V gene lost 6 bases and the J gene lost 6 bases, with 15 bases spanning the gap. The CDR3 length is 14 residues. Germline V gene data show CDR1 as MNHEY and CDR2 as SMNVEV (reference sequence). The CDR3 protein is CASSIGAGVNEQFF. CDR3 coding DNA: TGTGCCAGCAGCATAGGGGCAGGGGTCAATGAGCAGTTCTTC.

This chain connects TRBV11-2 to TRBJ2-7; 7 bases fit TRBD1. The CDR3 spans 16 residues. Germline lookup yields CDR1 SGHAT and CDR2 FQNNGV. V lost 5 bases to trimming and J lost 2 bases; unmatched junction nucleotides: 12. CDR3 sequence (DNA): TGTGCCAGCAGCCCCATCCAAAGGACAGGAACCTACGAGCAGTACTTC. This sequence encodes CASSPIQRTGTYEQYF.